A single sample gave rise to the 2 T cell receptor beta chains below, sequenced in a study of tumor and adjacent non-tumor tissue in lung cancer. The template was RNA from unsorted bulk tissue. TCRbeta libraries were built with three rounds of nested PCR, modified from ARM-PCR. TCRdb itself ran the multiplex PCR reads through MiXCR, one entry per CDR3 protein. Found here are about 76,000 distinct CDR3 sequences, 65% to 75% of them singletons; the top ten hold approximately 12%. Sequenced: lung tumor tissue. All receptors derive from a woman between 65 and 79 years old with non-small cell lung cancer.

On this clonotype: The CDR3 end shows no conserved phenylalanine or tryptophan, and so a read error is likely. CDR3 sequence reads: CASSTTSVRFYNEQFY. CDR3 bases: TGTGCTAGCAGTACGACTAGCGTGAGGTTCTACAATGAGCAGTTCTAC. The rearrangement uses TRBV6-6 and TRBJ2-1; 8 nucleotides line up with TRBD2. Germline V lookup: CDR1 MNHNY, CDR2 SVGAGI (reference sequence). This CDR3 is 16 amino acids long.

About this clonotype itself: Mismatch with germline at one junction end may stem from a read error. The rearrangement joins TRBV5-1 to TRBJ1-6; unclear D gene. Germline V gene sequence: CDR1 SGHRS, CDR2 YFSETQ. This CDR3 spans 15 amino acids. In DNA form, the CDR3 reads TGCGCCAGCAACTTGGGATACAGCGATAATTCACCCCTCCACTTT. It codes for CASNLGYSDNSPLHF.